The 9 T cell receptor beta chains below were found in one sample sequenced in a study of cytomegalovirus exposure and HLA in healthy donors. Primers included in the PCR were 60 Vbeta and 13 Jbeta primers. Libraries were prepared by immunoSEQ multiplex PCR; TCRdb keeps only in-frame clonotypes and omits some of them. The listing contains 55,000 to 75,000 clones. What was sequenced was PBMCs. These receptors were taken from a male donor in good health and CMV-seronegative.

This rearrangement joins TRBV6-5 to TRBJ2-1; 8 bases are shared with TRBD2. This CDR3 is 15 amino acids long. V lost 6 bases to trimming and J lost 0 bases; unmatched junction nucleotides: 4. The germline V gene encodes CDR1 MNHEY and CDR2 SVGAGI. The CDR3 sequence is CASRPGRGSYNEQFF. DNA of the CDR3: TGTGCCAGCAGACCCGGGAGGGGCTCCTACAATGAGCAGTTCTTC.

The chain couples TRBV6-1 to TRBJ2-5; 7 nucleotides line up with TRBD2. J gave up 5 bases and V 6 bases, and 0 bases lay outside the gene matches. Germline values: CDR1 MNHNS, CDR2 SASEGT. The CDR3 sequence is 11 residues long. The CDR3 spells CASRGGETQYF. For the CDR3, the DNA is TGTGCCAGCAGGGGGGGGGAGACCCAGTACTTC.

The rearrangement links TRBV5-1 to TRBJ2-7; TRBD1 matches 7 bases. CDR3 length equals 14 residues. Germline V gene lookup returns CDR1 SGHRS and CDR2 YFSETQ. V gave up 5 bases and J gave up 3 bases; unmatched junction bases: 8. For the CDR3, the DNA is TGCGCCAGCAGTTTAACGGGGACAGACTACGAGCAGTACTTC. This sequence encodes CASSLTGTDYEQYF. The full variable domain, its missing parts supplied by reference TRBV5-1 and TRBJ2-7, is KAGVTQTPRYLIKTRGQQVTLSCSPISGHRSVSWYQQTPGQGLQFLFEYFSETQRNKGNFPGRFSGRQFSNSRSEMNVSTLELGDSALYLCASSLTGTDYEQYFGPGTRLTVT.

This chain joins TRBV6-5 and TRBJ1-2, with unresolved D. V lost 5 bases and J 2 bases, leaving 12 bases between the germline ends. Germline CDR1 is MNHEY and CDR2 is SVGAGI. The CDR3 has 14 amino acids. DNA for the CDR3: TGTGCCAGCAGTCCCCACACCTTAAACTATGGCTACACCTTC. This encodes CASSPHTLNYGYTF.

The V call is TRBV18, the J call TRBJ2-7; 7 nucleotides match TRBD1. The CDR3 runs to 14 residues. The junction had 4 bases not matched to a gene; V was cut back by 2 bases and J by 3 bases. Germline assignment: CDR1 KGHSH and CDR2 LQKENI. Here the CDR3 DNA reads TGTGCCAGCTCACCAGGGGGACAGATCTACGAGCAGTACTTC. This sequence encodes CASSPGGQIYEQYF.

The rearrangement joins TRBV7-8 to TRBJ1-3; D is unclear. Per germline, CDR1 SGHVS and CDR2 FQNEAQ. V was pared by 2 bases and J by 4 bases, with 6 bases between. The CDR3 sequence is 13 residues long. CDR3 sequence (DNA): TGTGCCAGCAGCTTAATGGCCGGAAACACCATATATTTT. Protein: CASSLMAGNTIYF.

V and J are TRBV7-2 and TRBJ2-7; D may be TRBD2 (5 bases). V was shortened by 6 bases and J by 2 bases, with 20 bases between the two germline ends. Germline V gene sequence: CDR1 SGHTA, CDR2 FQGNSA. The CDR3 is made up of 16 amino acids. The CDR3 sequence is CASSFPLGISAYEQYF. Here the CDR3 DNA reads TGTGCCAGCAGTTTCCCCTTAGGGATTAGCGCCTACGAGCAGTACTTC.

The chain carries TRBV28 and TRBJ2-1; tentative D call: TRBD2 (5 bases). V was pared by 6 bases and J by 5 bases, with 17 bases between. This CDR3 comprises 15 residues. The V gene's germline CDR1 is MDHEN and CDR2 SYDVKM. CDR3 residues: CASSPSGLRDNEQFF. CDR3 in DNA: TGTGCCAGCAGCCCATCCGGCCTGCGGGACAATGAGCAGTTCTTC.

The genes are TRBV6-5 and TRBJ2-3; tentatively, D is TRBD1 (5 bases). There are 13 residues in the CDR3. Germline values: CDR1 MNHEY, CDR2 SVGAGI. V was cut by 8 bases and J by 4 bases, with 13 bases left in between. CDR3 nucleotides: TGTGCCAGCTCAGGGCTTTACGCAGATACGCAGTATTTT. It yields the protein CASSGLYADTQYF.